The source of this T cell receptor (beta chain) is a study of cytomegalovirus exposure and HLA in healthy donors. In the study overall: An earlier analysis found some 100 million unique TCR beta sequences from about 190 million T cells. Of all 400 or so donors who were genotyped, roughly 81% belonged to the Caucasian-associated ancestry cluster. Whole-study findings and limits: A later analysis linked some 17,000 TCR beta sequences to HLA alleles at 0.05 false discovery rate.

The PCR used 60 Vbeta and 13 Jbeta primers. Some clones are missing from TCRdb's copy, which holds only in-frame ones; the method was immunoSEQ multiplex PCR. The sample lists about 150,000 clones, about 81% seen once, with approximately 8.1% in the top ten. On this clone: Its matching antigen is unknown.

The CDR3 runs 13 residues. The germline V gene has CDR1 SGHRS and CDR2 YFSETQ. V lost 4 bases, J lost 6 bases, and 13 bases lay in between. This chain uses TRBV5-1 with TRBJ1-1; no clear D. Material for sequencing was PBMCs. The TCR originated in a woman in her 50s in good health and CMV-seropositive. For the CDR3, the DNA is TGCGCCAGCAGCCCAGTTAACGGGGCTGAAGCTTTCTTT. This encodes CASSPVNGAEAFF.